This T cell receptor beta chain was obtained from a study of T cells in Graves' hyperthyroidism and ophthalmopathy (dated by TCRdb to between 2017 and 2020). Background for the entire study: Peripheral blood samples were taken at the time of initial diagnosis, prior to any treatment. The 95 to 100 discovery patients were randomly divided into training and test sets at a 7:3 ratio. The paper reports TCR Vbeta CDR3 sequencing of some 140 peripheral blood samples: 40 to 45 ophthalmopathy, under 80 hyperthyroidism and around 17 progressor patients. To identify TCR V-J signatures that set the groups apart, the researchers used a discovery cohort of roughly 100 patients, made up of some 41 with Graves' ophthalmopathy and about 59 with stable Graves' hyperthyroidism. After blood sampling, hyperthyroidism patients were treated with methimazole at a starting dose of 30 mg daily, and ophthalmopathy patients were treated with high-dose intravenous methylprednisolone. In more than five Graves' hyperthyroidism patients, the study also compared T-cell repertoires from thyroid tissue with T-cell repertoires from blood. Prospective prediction of ophthalmopathy was tested in an independent validation cohort of 18 to 20 hyperthyroidism patients and 17 patients who later progressed to ophthalmopathy.

CDR1 SQVTM and CDR2 ANQGSEA are derived from the germline V gene. At the junction V is shortened by 1 base and J by 7 bases, with 4 bases in between. From the cysteine through the phenylalanine, the CDR3 covers 11 amino acids. The sequence is cut down to CDR3 DNA, 33 bases in frame from base 1. On the study overall, not on this receptor specifically: Most expanded thyroid clonotypes (frequency above 0.001) were also detected in blood, a finding suggesting that blood repertoires may reflect thyroid immune responses. No statistical method was used to fix the sample size in advance, and group allocation was not hidden from the investigators. A model built on a 13 V-J signature distinguished ophthalmopathy from stable hyperthyroidism, reaching 85% to 90% sensitivity and approximately 81% specificity in cross-validation and 80%/75% in testing. In validation, the model predicted progression to ophthalmopathy a median of about 5.9 months before onset, with 70% to 71% sensitivity and 72.22% specificity.

This clonotype turned up a few times. The antigen it binds to is not known. Within one base of it there is no much larger clone, and no base qualities were kept. In the ophthalmopathy patients, disease was moderately to severely active, with a Clinical Activity Score of 3 or more, a NOSPECS grade of 4 or more, and a duration of less than 3 months. The study excluded patients with uncontrolled infections, other autoimmune diseases, pregnancy or lactation. Diagnoses were established on the basis of clinical symptoms, serum thyroxine and TRAb, thyroid ultrasound, and orbital computed tomography. PBMCs were isolated from more than 8 ml of fresh peripheral blood by Ficoll-Paque density gradient centrifugation. Trizol reagent was used to extract total RNA, and RNA quality was then checked on an Agilent 2100 Bioanalyzer. The TCR beta CDR3 regions were amplified from the RNA transcripts. The first round of RT-PCR for the TCR CDR3 was performed with the HTBI primer set and the Qiagen OneStep RT-PCR kit. Libraries were constructed in a second round of multiplex PCR, after which size selection and purification were performed. Libraries were sequenced paired-end with 100 bp reads on an Illumina HiSeq2000. The study's own analysis went as follows. SOAPnuke was used to process the raw data, with reads discarded if the reads contained adapters or uncalled bases, had a mean Phred below 15, or lacked an exact constant-primer or identifier match. High-quality paired reads were merged using COPE v1.2.5, and each unique nucleotide sequence was defined as a clonotype. Clonotypes were aligned to IMGT TRBV, TRBD and TRBJ reference segments using MiTCR v1.1. The analysis was restricted to V-J combinations with a frequency above 0.0001, which together covered just over 99% of the repertoires. The TCS score was defined as F50 (clonal expansion) divided by E x V (chaos), with BLOSUM62-based TCRdist calculated between CDR3 peptides within each V-J. Welch's t-statistics and random forest reduced fewer than 550 V-J features to roughly 13, which were used in a naive Bayes classifier (R e1071). TCRdb reprocessing: public reads trimmed at Q25 with fastp, clones called with MiXCR, in-frame beta chains kept. One record per CDR3 amino acid sequence lists the most common genes and DNA. The authors' filters were not applied to this entry. The sample table records some 500,000 distinct CDR3 sequences; 16% of these occur just once. The top ten constitute approximately 30% of the sample.

The rearranged segments are TRBV29-1 and TRBJ2-2; no confident D gene assignment can be made. The sequencing sample was made of blood. This sequence was found in a woman younger than 45 with Graves' ophthalmopathy. The CDR3 protein: CSVEVLGELFF. Here is the DNA: TGCAGCGTTGAAGTCCTCGGGGAGCTGTTTTTT.